This TCR beta chain was profiled in a study of identical twins. The study's findings and limits: A lower insertion count was a feature of abundant cord blood beta clonotypes, with no such feature in memory repertoires. Twin pairs had excess sharing that was weaker in beta out-of-frame sequences. There was an excess of low generation probability in the out-of-frame alpha sequences that twins shared. Instead of following the same donors, the conclusions were based on cross-sectional statistical analysis.

Comments on this clonotype: No antigen is known for it.

The CDR3 loop spans 16 amino acids. V dropped 0 bases and J dropped 4 bases, with 14 bases sitting between them. Germline V gene lookup returns CDR1 SGHRS and CDR2 YFSETQ. TCRdb re-analysed the 5' RACE reads in MiXCR, keeping a single row per CDR3 protein. The data contain about 1.7 million distinct CDR3 sequences, about 31% of them singletons. The chain joins TRBV5-1 to TRBJ1-5; tentative D call: TRBD1 (5 bases). Sequencing was done on a sample of cord blood. The sequence came from a newborn girl in good health. The CDR3 loop reads CASSLAPGRGNQPQHF. CDR3 DNA sequence: TGCGCCAGCAGCTTGGCCCCGGGGCGGGGGAATCAGCCCCAGCATTTT.